This T cell receptor beta chain emerged from a study of CD4+ T cells in melanoma. The assay was immunoSEQ multiplex PCR, and TCRdb's table has in-frame clones only and misses some. The sample has over 45,000 clones, nearly 70% seen once. Trimming shortened V by 8 bases and J by 1 base, and 12 bases separated the two germline ends. The CDR3 covers 13 residues. V is TRBV5-3 and J is TRBJ1-1, with D unclear. TRBV5-3 is an ORF, and what it does is uncertain. The clonotype comes from a human donor with melanoma. The sequencing input was tumor tissue. Here the CDR3 reads CASSPTWNTEAFF. The CDR3 nucleotides read TGTGCCAGCAGTCCTACATGGAACACTGAAGCTTTCTTT.